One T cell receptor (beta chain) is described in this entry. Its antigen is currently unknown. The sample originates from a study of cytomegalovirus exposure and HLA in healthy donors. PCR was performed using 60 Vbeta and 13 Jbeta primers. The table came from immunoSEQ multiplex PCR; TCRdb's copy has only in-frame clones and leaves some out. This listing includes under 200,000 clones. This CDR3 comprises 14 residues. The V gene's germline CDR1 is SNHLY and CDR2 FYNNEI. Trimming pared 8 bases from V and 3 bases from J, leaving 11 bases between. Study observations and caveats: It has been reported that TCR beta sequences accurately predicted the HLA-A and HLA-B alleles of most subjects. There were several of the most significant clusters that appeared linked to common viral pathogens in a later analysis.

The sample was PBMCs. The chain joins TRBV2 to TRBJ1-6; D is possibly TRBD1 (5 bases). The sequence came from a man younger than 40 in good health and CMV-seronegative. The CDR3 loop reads CASCVDSYNSPLHF. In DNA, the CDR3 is TGTGCCAGCTGTGTTGACAGCTATAATTCACCCCTCCACTTT.